This TCR beta chain stems from a study of spatial heterogeneity in lung cancer. As for the study in general: The donor group consisted of under 90 patients who had untreated, early-stage non-small cell lung cancer. PBMC samples from follow-up, where available, were sequenced a median of approximately 24 months after resection. General study findings and limits: Tumor TCRs that were ubiquitous and expanded showed up in blood more at resection than follow-up.

V was pared by 0 bases and J by 0 bases, with 12 bases between. The CDR3 has 16 amino acids. Germline V gene data show CDR1 as MNHNS and CDR2 as SASEGT. This clonotype was counted ten times or more. Its antigen is still unknown. Sample time point: blood at routine non-recurrence follow-up after resection. The authors sequenced whole RNA from tumor, nontumor lung or frozen PBMC without sorting. Using its own MiXCR run on the 5' RACE reads, TCRdb lists one record per CDR3 protein. This table holds more than 25,000 distinct CDR3 sequences, approximately 5.1% found once. The specimen was PBMCs, collected at follow-up. This sequence originates from a female donor with early-stage non-small cell lung cancer. The chain joins TRBV6-1 to TRBJ2-7; no reliable D call. CDR3 DNA: TGTGCCAGCAGTGAAGCGCTAGTAGTTCCCTCCTACGAGCAGTACTTC. Translation gives CASSEALVVPSYEQYF.